This is a list of T cell receptor beta chains from one sample in a study of cytomegalovirus exposure and HLA in healthy donors. Measured with immunoSEQ multiplex PCR; TCRdb has only the in-frame clones, and not every one. The profile shows some 120,000 clones, 75% to 85% of them singletons. The specimen was PBMCs. All receptors come from a man aged 25 to 40 in good health and CMV-seronegative. Both conserved end residues are part of each CDR3. The order of the fields is J gene, V gene, D gene, clone size, CDR3 protein, CDR3 DNA. A D gene is named only where the DNA matches it firmly. Rows give clone size only sometimes, using once, few, many, or a class for an expanded clone.

J: TRBJ2-5
V: TRBV9
D: TRBD2
size: .
CDR3: CASSVEPGGETQYF
DNA: TGTGCCAGCAGCGTAGAACCGGGAGGAGAGACCCAGTACTTC

J: TRBJ1-4
V: TRBV6-5
D: .
size: .
CDR3: CASRMTANEKLFF
DNA: TGTGCCAGCAGGATGACAGCTAATGAAAAACTGTTTTTT

J: TRBJ2-1
V: TRBV7-6
D: .
size: .
CDR3: CASSLGGAGDTVMYEQFF
DNA: TGTGCCAGCAGCTTAGGTGGGGCCGGGGACACGGTTATGTATGAGCAGTTCTTC

J: TRBJ2-7
V: TRBV15
D: .
size: .
CDR3: CATSRAAGRYEQYF
DNA: TGTGCCACCAGCAGAGCGGCAGGGCGGTACGAGCAGTACTTC

J: TRBJ2-7
V: TRBV29-1
D: .
size: .
CDR3: CSVAERGEQYF
DNA: TGCAGCGTTGCCGAAAGAGGTGAGCAGTACTTC

J: TRBJ1-6
V: TRBV7-2
D: .
size: .
CDR3: CASSWDKNSPLHF
DNA: TGTGCCAGCAGCTGGGACAAAAATTCACCCCTCCACTTT

J: TRBJ2-5
V: TRBV7-9
D: .
size: .
CDR3: CASSLDGSLVETQYF
DNA: TGTGCCAGCAGCTTAGATGGATCCCTAGTGGAGACCCAGTACTTC

J: TRBJ1-1
V: TRBV28
D: .
size: .
CDR3: CASSGSLGTEAFF
DNA: TGTGCCAGCAGCGGGAGTTTGGGCACTGAAGCTTTCTTT

J: TRBJ2-7
V: TRBV5-1
D: TRBD2
size: .
CDR3: CASSGGLAGGSSEQYF
DNA: TGCGCCAGCAGCGGGGGACTAGCGGGAGGTTCCTCCGAGCAGTACTTC

J: TRBJ1-2
V: TRBV29-1
D: .
size: .
CDR3: CSVEGGSPHPF
DNA: TGCAGCGTGGAAGGTGGGAGTCCCCACCCCTTC

J: TRBJ2-5
V: TRBV5-1
D: .
size: .
CDR3: CASSLVYSIGGGTQYF
DNA: TGCGCCAGCAGCTTGGTCTATTCGATAGGGGGTGGGACCCAGTACTTC

J: TRBJ1-1
V: TRBV9
D: TRBD1
size: .
CDR3: CASSSRTGKNTEAFF
DNA: TGTGCCAGCAGCAGTCGGACAGGGAAAAACACTGAAGCTTTCTTT

J: TRBJ2-2
V: TRBV6-5
D: .
size: .
CDR3: CASTGSGRTGELFF
DNA: TGTGCCAGCACCGGGAGTGGGCGCACCGGGGAGCTGTTTTTT

J: TRBJ2-2
V: TRBV4-3
D: .
size: .
CDR3: CASSPRGEITGELFF
DNA: TGCGCCAGCAGCCCCCGGGGAGAAATCACCGGGGAGCTGTTTTTT

J: TRBJ2-1
V: TRBV4-1
D: TRBD1
size: .
CDR3: CASSFGTGGYNEQFF
DNA: TGCGCCAGCAGCTTCGGGACAGGGGGGTACAATGAGCAGTTCTTC

J: TRBJ2-2
V: TRBV5-1
D: .
size: few
CDR3: CASSLALGTGELFF
DNA: TGCGCCAGCAGCTTGGCCCTCGGGACCGGGGAGCTGTTTTTT

J: TRBJ2-5
V: TRBV9
D: .
size: .
CDR3: CASSVESGQETQYF
DNA: TGTGCCAGCAGCGTAGAGTCAGGACAAGAGACCCAGTACTTC

J: TRBJ1-4
V: TRBV5-8
D: TRBD1
size: .
CDR3: CASSLERGPSREKLFF
DNA: TGTGCCAGCAGCTTGGAAAGGGGGCCATCCCGCGAAAAACTGTTTTTT